The clone carrying this TCR beta chain was seen at least ten times. The antigen is undetermined. The CDR3 end falls 3 residues outside the read, so it is completed with the germline J gene. The record originates from a study of T cell clonality in common variable immunodeficiency. Study findings and constraints: CVID patient heterogeneity limited repertoire-clinical complication correlations. Common variable immunodeficiency TCR beta sequences reportedly had fewer deletions and N-nucleotide insertions. Shared TCRbeta clones were fewer between CVID subjects than controls.

Each donor provided roughly 4.5 to 8 ml of heparinized whole blood. Profiled with immunoSEQ multiplex PCR; TCRdb holds only in-frame clones, not every one. Singletons are absent from the sample, which has tens of thousands of clones. V was pared by 0 bases and J by 6 bases, with 6 bases of the junction left unmatched. The CDR3 has 14 amino acids. Looked up from germline, CDR1 is DFQATT and CDR2 is SNEGSKA (reference sequence). This TCR was sampled from a person aged 18-69 years in good health. Sequenced material: peripheral blood mononuclear cells. The gene calls are TRBV20-1 and TRBJ1-1; TRBD1 agrees at 8 bases. Incomplete CDR3 DNA: TGCAGTGCTAGAGATCGGGGCAGGGGGCCTGAA. Translation: CSARDRGRGPE. The entire CDR3 sequence reads CSARDRGRGPEAFF.